This T cell receptor (beta chain) was found in a study of blood T cell repertoires in COVID-19. Overall study: Acute and convalescent COVID-19 samples came from the United States, Italy and Spain.

CDR1 is ENHRY and CDR2 is SYGVKD in the germline V gene. The CDR3 length is 14 residues. V shed 7 bases, J shed 1 base, and the junction held 2 bases outside the gene matches. As originally analysed: Amplifying reference gene primers gave estimates of nucleated cell counts. The method was immunoSEQ multiplex PCR; TCRdb's version includes in-frame clones alone and lacks a portion of them. Clonal size and the V and J genes are those of that table, whereas D and trimming came from the DNA. This sample has roughly 54,000 clones; roughly 88% occur once, and the top ten carry roughly 2%. The chain has TRBV10-3 and TRBJ2-3; 10 bases fit TRBD2. The clonotype originates from a woman aged 55-69 years with acute or convalescent COVID-19. Sequencing used peripheral blood. CDR3 sequence (DNA): TGTGCCATCAAGCTAGCGGGGGGCACAGATACGCAGTATTTT. Translation: CAIKLAGGTDTQYF.